The rows below give T cell receptor beta chains drawn from one sample of a study of early T cells in non-severe SARS-CoV-2 infection. TCRdb re-called the 5' RACE reads with MiXCR, one entry per CDR3 protein. The sample yields 65,000 to 90,000 distinct CDR3 sequences, roughly an eighth seen once. The sample was whole blood. The receptors were gathered from an adult who was a healthcare worker with PCR-confirmed SARS-CoV-2 infection or an uninfected control (not recorded which). CDR3s leave out the opening cysteine and the closing phenylalanine or tryptophan. Clone size is not always given. Where it is, it says once, few, many or a class for expanded clones.

clone size,J gene,V gene,CDR3 protein
many,TRBJ2-3,TRBV20-1,SARSRERADTQY
few,TRBJ2-7,TRBV3-1,ASRGQPSYEQY
NA,TRBJ1-1,TRBV3-1,ASSQGLRNTEAF
few,TRBJ2-7,TRBV2,ASSQARATYEQY
few,TRBJ2-3,TRBV16,ASSQSTVAQY
few,TRBJ1-3,TRBV7-2,ASSPQGVGNTIY
many,TRBJ1-6,TRBV6-5,ASSYDEGNSPLH
many,TRBJ2-3,TRBV12-5,ASGPGLAGHETQY
NA,TRBJ2-1,TRBV4-1,ASTVSPNSVVDEQF
NA,TRBJ1-1,TRBV12-3/TRBV12-4,ASSPVGRGGTEAF
few,TRBJ2-5,TRBV20-1,SARGLAGGGQD
few,TRBJ2-1,TRBV6-5,ASSYSGGVAVNEQF
few,TRBJ1-1,TRBV20-1,SARVTGPESAF
many,TRBJ1-6,TRBV29-1,SARTGTYNSPLH
NA,TRBJ1-6,TRBV7-2,ASSLGRQGTLH
many,TRBJ2-7,TRBV12-3/TRBV12-4,ASSWQGMYEQY
NA,TRBJ2-7,TRBV12-3/TRBV12-4,ASSPLGGGKQY
NA,TRBJ1-2,TRBV12-3/TRBV12-4,ASSPGIDYGYT
NA,TRBJ2-1,TRBV14,ASSPSGRAFNEQF
NA,TRBJ1-6,TRBV18,ASSRDNSPLH